This TCR beta chain was identified in a study of blood T cells in healthy people across ages. Study results and caveats: It was the long-lived donors that had more naive CD4+ cells and higher diversity than aged donors. The study regarded diversity estimates from one million T cells as underestimates.

About this clonotype itself: No antigen is known for it.

PCR was performed a second time for about 7 to 12 cycles using a sample-barcoded 5' primer and a J-beta primer mix. TCRdb processed the 5' RACE reads anew with MiXCR; each CDR3 protein has one entry. This repertoire shows about 780,000 distinct CDR3 sequences, about half found once; its top ten account for 15% to 20%. There are 13 residues in the CDR3. CDR1 is MGHDK and CDR2 is SYGVNS in the germline V gene. With 4 bases removed from V and 2 bases from J, the gap between germline ends came to 7 bases. The sequence was collected from a man older than 75 in good health. This chain uses TRBV25-1 with TRBJ2-3; D ambiguous. The sequenced material came from blood. CDR3 region: CASSGIDTDTQYF. The CDR3 region has the DNA TGTGCCAGCAGTGGCATTGACACAGATACGCAGTATTTT.